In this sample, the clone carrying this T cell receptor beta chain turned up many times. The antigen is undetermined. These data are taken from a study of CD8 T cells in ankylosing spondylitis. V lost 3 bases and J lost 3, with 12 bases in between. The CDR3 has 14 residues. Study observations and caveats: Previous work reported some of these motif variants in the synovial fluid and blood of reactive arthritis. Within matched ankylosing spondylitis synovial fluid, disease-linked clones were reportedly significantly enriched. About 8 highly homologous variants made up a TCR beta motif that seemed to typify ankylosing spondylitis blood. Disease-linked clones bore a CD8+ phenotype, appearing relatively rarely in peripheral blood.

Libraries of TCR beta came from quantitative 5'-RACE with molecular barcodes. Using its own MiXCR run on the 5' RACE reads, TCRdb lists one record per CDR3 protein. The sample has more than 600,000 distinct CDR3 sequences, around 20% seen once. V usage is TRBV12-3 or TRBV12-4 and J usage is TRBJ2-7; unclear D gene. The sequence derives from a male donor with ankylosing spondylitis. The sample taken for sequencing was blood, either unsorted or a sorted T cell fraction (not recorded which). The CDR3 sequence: CASSLNTGFYEQYF. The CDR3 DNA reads TGTGCCAGCAGTTTGAATACGGGTTTCTACGAGCAGTACTTC.